The 9 T cell receptor beta chains reported below all come from one sample, sequenced in a study of T cells in localized non-small cell lung cancer. Method: immunoSEQ multiplex PCR; TCRdb's copy keeps in-frame clones and lacks some. The table lists 9,500 to 10,000 clones, under 50% of them singletons. The sample here was lymph node tissue, taken before any cancer treatment. The receptors here all came from a woman between 35 and 75 years old with stage I lung adenocarcinoma.

As DNA, the CDR3 is TGTGCCTCAGGGGGGTCGGGCACAGATACGCAGTATTTT. Its protein product is CASGGSGTDTQYF. The rearrangement links TRBV6-8 to TRBJ2-3; possible D gene TRBD1, 7 bases. V dropped 11 bases and J dropped 1 base, with 13 bases sitting between them. The CDR3 spans 13 residues. The germline V gene encodes CDR1 MNHGY and CDR2 SAAAGT.

CDR3: CASSIRFTKETQYF. The CDR3 coding sequence is TGTGCCAGTAGTATTAGATTTACCAAAGAGACCCAGTACTTC. J is TRBJ2-5 and V is TRBV19; D not certain. V lost 3 bases and J lost 3, with 11 bases in between. This CDR3 has 14 residues. CDR1 LNHDA and CDR2 SQIVND come from the germline V gene (reference sequence). The complete variable domain, with remaining parts taken from reference TRBV19 and TRBJ2-5, reads DGGITQSPKYLFRKEGQNVTLSCEQNLNHDAMYWYRQDPGQGLRLIYYSQIVNDFQKGDIAEGYSVSREKKESFPLTVTSAQKNPTAFYLCASSIRFTKETQYFGPGTRLLVL.

This clone was detected only a few times. This sequence joins TRBV6-8 and TRBJ2-7; 9 bases match TRBD1. The CDR3 totals 15 residues. Germline trimming cut 6 bases from V and 6 bases from J; bases unmatched to any gene: 12. Germline CDR1 and CDR2: MNHGY and SAAAGT. CDR3 region: CASRRPGTGRGEQYF. The DNA of the CDR3 is TGTGCCAGCAGGCGTCCCGGGACAGGGCGTGGCGAGCAGTACTTC.

This clone was recorded a few times. This rearrangement joins TRBV6-8 to TRBJ2-2; no clear D gene. The CDR3 sequence is 13 residues long. Germline assignment: CDR1 MNHGY and CDR2 SAAAGT. V shed 7 bases and J shed 2 bases, with 8 bases lying between them. The CDR3 DNA follows: TGTGCCAGCACCGCAGTCAACACCGGGGAGCTGTTTTTT. Its protein is CASTAVNTGELFF.

This chain joins TRBV12-2 and TRBJ1-1; no DNA check was done on the table's D call, TRBD1. TRBV12-2 corresponds to a pseudogene. The CDR3 has 17 residues. CDR3 DNA: TGTGCAAGTCGCTTAGTGGAAGAACAGGGACCTTACACTGAAGCTTTCTTT. Translation gives CASRLVEEQGPYTEAFF.

This clone was found once. CDR3 coding DNA: TGTGCCAGCAGCCAAGCTCGGCTCCTGAACACTGAAGCTTTCTTT. Translation: CASSQARLLNTEAFF. V gene TRBV14 combines with J gene TRBJ1-1; D not certain. Germline V lookup: CDR1 SGHDN, CDR2 FVKESK. The CDR3 is 15 amino acids. V lost 1 base and J lost 0, with 9 bases in between.

This chain uses TRBV18 with TRBJ1-2, with D possibly matching TRBD1 (5 bases). This CDR3 contains 16 residues. The V gene's germline CDR1 is KGHSH and CDR2 LQKENI. Trimming shortened V by 6 bases and J by 2 bases, and 19 bases separated the two germline ends. CDR3: CASSATDSAINYGYTF. The CDR3, as DNA: TGTGCCAGCTCGGCCACAGACAGTGCTATCAACTATGGCTACACCTTC.

The chain links TRBV29-1 to TRBJ1-2; D is ambiguous. Germline assignment: CDR1 SQVTM and CDR2 ANQGSEA. The germline V and J ends were trimmed by 8 bases and 3 bases, with 13 bases remaining between them. CDR3 size: 12 residues. CDR3 DNA: TGCAGCATAATTGGCAGCGACTATGGCTACACCTTC. The encoded protein is CSIIGSDYGYTF. The variable domain in full, completed from reference TRBV29-1 and TRBJ1-2, reads SAVISQKPSRDICQRGTSLTIQCQVDSQVTMMFWYRQQPGQSLTLIATANQGSEATYESGFVIDKFPISRPNLTFSTLTVSNMSPEDSSIYLCSIIGSDYGYTFGSGTRLTVV.

This clone has a handful of counts. The CDR3 spells CASSQEATGFSGANVLTF. DNA of the CDR3: TGCGCCAGCAGCCAAGAGGCTACAGGGTTCTCTGGGGCCAACGTCCTGACTTTC. The chain couples TRBV4-1 to TRBJ2-6; perhaps TRBD1 as D (6 bases). The CDR3 is made up of 18 amino acids. Looked up from germline, CDR1 is MGHRA and CDR2 is YSYEKL. V lost 0 bases and J lost 0, with 12 bases in between.